This note documents a single TCR beta chain sequence. Antigen unknown. Random hexamers primed reverse transcription of roughly 0.5 to 1 ug RNA. Across 54 Vbeta and 13 Jbeta, immunoSEQ multiplex PCR amplified TCR beta CDR3. Each CDR3 protein gets one entry after TCRdb re-called the immunoSEQ multiplex PCR reads with MiXCR. This sample has about 180,000 distinct CDR3 sequences, with roughly 94% found just once. This specimen belongs to a study of CD8 T cells in Susac syndrome. In the study overall: When blood was collected, patients with Susac syndrome were therapy-naive, were taking corticosteroids, or were receiving intravenous immunoglobulin alone.

The CDR3 is made up of 13 amino acids. The V and J ends lost 5 bases and 5 bases respectively, with 15 bases between them. The V gene's germline CDR1 is GTSNPN and CDR2 SVGIG (reference sequence). General study findings and limits: In Susac syndrome, the CD4+ T cell repertoires did not show clonal expansion.

This chain joins TRBV30 and TRBJ1-2; D is possibly TRBD1 (6 bases). The specimen was CD4+ T cells from PBMCs. The source of this sequence is a human donor with Susac syndrome. CDR3 loop: CAWQADRSYGYTF. The CDR3 DNA reads as TGTGCCTGGCAGGCGGACAGATCGTATGGCTACACCTTC.